This T cell receptor (beta chain) is from a study of T-cell reconstitution after alpha-beta-depleted transplantation in children. As it was prepared, the TCRbeta library received unique molecular identifiers. Using its own MiXCR run on the PCR reads, TCRdb lists one record per CDR3 protein. Altogether hundreds of thousands of distinct CDR3 sequences are present, roughly 25% being singletons, with the ten largest covering 4.5% to 5.5%. This clonotype was seen a handful of times. Its antigen is unidentified. Study outcomes and limitations: Reported findings indicate that, about two months after transplant, alpha-beta T cells came from several hundred expanded clones, which were derived from non-depleted graft cells. T-cell counts and diversity at one year following transplant were attributed mainly to newly produced T cells. Some patients showed high day-60 TCRbeta diversity, which derived from surviving recipient T cells and thymic progenitors.

Trimming at V came to 5 bases and at J to 6 bases, leaving 9 bases not matched to a gene. Germline-derived CDR1 and CDR2 are SEHNR and FQNEAQ (reference sequence). This CDR3 region has 16 residues. Specimen: PBMCs, mostly from graft donor cells, collected 360 days after TCRalphabeta/CD19-depleted stem cell transplant. The chain links TRBV7-9 to TRBJ1-4, with 10 bases lining up with TRBD1. The sequence derives from a female patient aged 2-10 years who had a stem cell transplant for congenital amegakaryocytic thrombocytopenia, so the T cells may come from the graft donor. CDR3 DNA: TGTGCCAGCAGCACGACGGGACAGGGGATCGATGAAAAACTGTTTTTT. It translates to CASSTTGQGIDEKLFF. Complete variable domain (other parts from reference TRBV7-9 and TRBJ1-4): DTGVSQNPRHKITKRGQNVTFRCDPISEHNRLYWYRQTLGQGPEFLTYFQNEAQLEKSRLLSDRFSAERPKGSFSTLEIQRTEQGDSAMYLCASSTTGQGIDEKLFFGSGTQLSVL.